These T cell receptor beta chains were read from a single sample in a study of shared clonotypes between healthy human individuals. Clones were read by immunoSEQ multiplex PCR, and TCRdb kept only the in-frame ones, dropping some. This table holds roughly 2.5 million clones, around nine tenths found once. The sample consisted of naive CD4+ T cells sorted from blood. Every receptor here comes from a man aged 18 to 29 in good health. Both conserved end residues are part of each CDR3. D genes are given only for firm matches. Only some rows state a clone size, as once, few, many or a class for expanded clones.

TRBJ2-1 18 . TRBV6-7 TRBD1 TGTGCCAGCAGTTACGAAACGGGACAGGGGGCTGAGGCGAATGAGCAGTTCTTC CASSYETGQGAEANEQFF
TRBJ2-7 13 . TRBV19 . TGTGCCAGTAGTCCAGGCCAAGGCGACGAGCAGTACTTC CASSPGQGDEQYF
TRBJ2-5 17 . TRBV4-2 TRBD2 TGTGCCAGCAGCCAGGAAGGACTAGCGGGGGGCAAAGAGACCCAGTACTTC CASSQEGLAGGKETQYF
TRBJ2-3 17 . TRBV27 TRBD1 TGTGCCAGCAGTTCCAAAATTCGGGACAGGTGGGGAGATACGCAGTATTTT CASSSKIRDRWGDTQYF
TRBJ2-3 15 . TRBV10-3 TRBD2 TGTGCCACCGCCCAAGGGACTAGCGGCACAGATACGCAGTATTTT CATAQGTSGTDTQYF
TRBJ2-7 14 once TRBV7-8 . TGTGCCAGCCGAAAACGAGGGGTAGACAACGAGCAGTACTTC CASRKRGVDNEQYF
TRBJ1-1 14 . TRBV11-2 . TGTGCCAGCAGCTTAGCAGGGTGGAACACTGAAGCTTTCTTT CASSLAGWNTEAFF
TRBJ2-2 12 . TRBV11-3 . TGTGCCAGCAGCTTTTTGGTCGGGGAGCTGTTTTTT CASSFLVGELFF
TRBJ2-7 15 . TRBV21-1 . TGTGCCAGCAGCAAAAGAGGGCTCCGATCCTACGAGCAGTACTTC CASSKRGLRSYEQYF
TRBJ2-1 16 . TRBV5-1 TRBD2 TGCGCCAGCAGCACCGGGACTAGCGGGGGCTACAATGAGCAGTTCTTC CASSTGTSGGYNEQFF
TRBJ2-3 15 . TRBV4-3 . TGCGCCAGCAGCCAAGATCTGCGGGGCACAGATACGCAGTATTTT CASSQDLRGTDTQYF
TRBJ2-1 17 . TRBV30 TRBD1 TGTGCCTGGAGTCGTTCTCGGACAGGGCGAGTCCACAATGAGCAGTTCTTC CAWSRSRTGRVHNEQFF
TRBJ2-2 15 . TRBV5-8 TRBD1 TGTGCCAGCAGCTTGGGACAGGGTCTATCCGGGGAGCTGTTTTTT CASSLGQGLSGELFF
TRBJ1-3 16 . TRBV19 . TGTGCCAGTAGTTCTCTGGGCCCGAGCTCTGGAAACACCATATATTTT CASSSLGPSSGNTIYF
TRBJ1-4 13 . TRBV15 . TGTGCCACCAGCAGAGATAAGACAGAAAAACTGTTTTTT CATSRDKTEKLFF
TRBJ2-7 15 . TRBV5-6 TRBD1 TGTGCCAGCAGCCCGACAGGGGCGATCTCCTACGAGCAGTACTTC CASSPTGAISYEQYF
TRBJ2-7 13 . TRBV18 . TGTGCCAGCTCACCACCCGGCAGCCCGAAGCAGTACTTC CASSPPGSPKQYF